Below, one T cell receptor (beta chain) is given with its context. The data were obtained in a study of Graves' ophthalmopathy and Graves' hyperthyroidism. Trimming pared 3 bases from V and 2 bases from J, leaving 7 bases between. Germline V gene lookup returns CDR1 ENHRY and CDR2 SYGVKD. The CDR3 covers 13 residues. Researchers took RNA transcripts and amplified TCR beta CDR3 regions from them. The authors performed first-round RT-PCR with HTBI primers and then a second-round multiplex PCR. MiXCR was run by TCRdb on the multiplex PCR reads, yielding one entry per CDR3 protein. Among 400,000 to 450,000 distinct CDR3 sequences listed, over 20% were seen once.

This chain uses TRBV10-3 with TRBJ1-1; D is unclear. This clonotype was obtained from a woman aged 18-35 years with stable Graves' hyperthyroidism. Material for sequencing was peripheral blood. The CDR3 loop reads CAISDSLNTEAFF. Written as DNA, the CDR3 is TGTGCCATCAGTGACAGTTTAAACACTGAAGCTTTCTTT.